These T cell receptor beta chains were read from a single sample in a study of OX40 agonist ivuxolimab in advanced cancers. The repertoire was sequenced with immunoSEQ multiplex PCR; TCRdb's copy has only in-frame clones and lacks some. The data show 60,000 or so clones, about 83% seen once. The starting material was CD4+ or CD8+ T cells sorted from blood, obtained in a trial of the OX40 agonist ivuxolimab. The receptors stem from an adult with an advanced solid tumor such as melanoma, head and neck, liver or kidney cancer. Both conserved end residues are trimmed from each CDR3.

j_call v_call cdr3_aa
TRBJ2-1 TRBV4-3 ASSHPGTQGNEQF
TRBJ1-3 TRBV7-8 ASSSRIGGASGNTIY
TRBJ1-6 TRBV7-6 ASSPRTGVNSPLH
TRBJ2-1 TRBV14 ASSPNPYNEQF
TRBJ2-1 TRBV6-6 ASREREGGYNEQF
TRBJ2-5 TRBV4-3 ASSQNGGYQETQY
TRBJ1-1 TRBV29-1 SVVTGGNTEAF
TRBJ1-6 TRBV9 ASSIRDRGYSPLH
TRBJ1-2 TRBV28 ASGSGGWGYT
TRBJ1-5 TRBV5-1 ASSMDSSNQPQH
TRBJ1-5 TRBV11-2 ASSLAGRHQH
TRBJ2-3 TRBV28 ASSLRLHSGGAGDTQY
TRBJ2-7 TRBV5-6 ASSFTQVGEQY
TRBJ1-1 TRBV28 ASSHHSKGSPEAF
TRBJ1-5 TRBV6-5 ASSGQSNQPQH
TRBJ1-1 TRBV27 ASGSRTANTEAF
TRBJ2-7 TRBV2 ASSLQGAGEQY
TRBJ2-1 TRBV7-2 ASSLDSARNEQF
TRBJ1-4 TRBV6-5 ASGLLGQVNEKLF
TRBJ2-1 TRBV6-1 ASSDAVYNEQF
TRBJ1-5 TRBV7-9 ASSLAGFDQPQH
TRBJ2-3 TRBV9 ASSAPSGRRGGTDTQY
TRBJ2-2 TRBV6-5 ASSYNWAGELF
TRBJ2-1 TRBV30 AWSPLLGHEQF
TRBJ2-5 TRBV30 AWGQGPAQY
TRBJ1-3 TRBV7-9 ASSYTGNTIY
TRBJ1-5 TRBV6-1 ASSEQRNQPQH
TRBJ1-1 TRBV5-6 ASSLPIQGLVTEAF
TRBJ2-1 TRBV27 ASSLIFLAGYNEQF
TRBJ1-2 TRBV19 ASSIDPFYGYT
TRBJ2-1 TRBV18 ASSPRGGPDNEQF
TRBJ1-1 TRBV28 ASSLSGDRDAEAF
TRBJ1-2 TRBV19 ASSMSGGGYGYT
TRBJ1-1 TRBV4-2 ASSQDLRRAF
TRBJ1-5 TRBV6-5 ASSRPGQHQPQH
TRBJ2-7 TRBV29-1 SVVQSFPYEQY
TRBJ2-3 TRBV28 ASSLWAAGVPTDTQY
TRBJ2-7 TRBV7-9 ASSSSTLTYEQY
TRBJ2-7 TRBV4-3 ASSLQPGSSYEQY